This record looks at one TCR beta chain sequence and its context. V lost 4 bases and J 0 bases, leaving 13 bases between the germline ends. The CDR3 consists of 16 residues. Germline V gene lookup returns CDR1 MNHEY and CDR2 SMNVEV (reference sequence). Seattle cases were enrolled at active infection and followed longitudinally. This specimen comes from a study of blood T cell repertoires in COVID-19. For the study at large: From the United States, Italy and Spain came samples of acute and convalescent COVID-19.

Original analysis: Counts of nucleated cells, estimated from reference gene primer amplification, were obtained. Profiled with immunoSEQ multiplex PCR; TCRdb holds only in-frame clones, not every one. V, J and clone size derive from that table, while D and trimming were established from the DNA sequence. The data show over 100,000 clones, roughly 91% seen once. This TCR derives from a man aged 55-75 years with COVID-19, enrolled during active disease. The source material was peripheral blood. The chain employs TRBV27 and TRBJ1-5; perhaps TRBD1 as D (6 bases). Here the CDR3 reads CASSSAQGYSNQPQHF. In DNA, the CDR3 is TGTGCCAGCAGTTCAGCACAGGGATATAGCAATCAGCCCCAGCATTTT.